These 28 T cell receptor beta chains share one sample of origin, sequenced in a study of cytomegalovirus exposure and HLA in healthy donors. PCR used 60 Vbeta primers and 13 Jbeta primers. Produced via immunoSEQ multiplex PCR; TCRdb's table is partial and in-frame only. Of 310,000 or so clones listed, around 90% are singletons. The sequencing input was PBMCs. The receptors originated from a woman between 18 and 29 years old in good health and CMV-seronegative.

This clone was observed once. The rearrangement uses TRBV6-1 and TRBJ2-3; D is perhaps TRBD2 (5 bases). Deletions cut 6 bases from V and 6 bases from J, with 13 bases between. This CDR3 has 13 amino acids. The germline CDR1 and CDR2 sequences are MNHNS and SASEGT. This chain's CDR3 is CASRGPIADTQYF. The DNA of the CDR3 is TGTGCCAGCAGAGGCCCGATAGCGGATACGCAGTATTTT.

The rearrangement joins TRBV7-8 to TRBJ2-5, with D uncertain. The DNA end favors TRBJ2-7, so the J call may be wrong. This CDR3 has 13 amino acids. From germline, CDR1 is SGHVS and CDR2 FQNEAQ. CDR3: CASSFASSYEQYF. The CDR3 nucleotides are TGTGCCAGCAGCTTTGCTTCTTCCTACGAGCAGTACTTC.

This clone was found once. This CDR3 is CASSVGGDEAKNIQYF. The CDR3 DNA sequence: TGCGCCAGCAGTGTGGGAGGGGACGAGGCCAAAAACATTCAGTACTTC. The chain links TRBV10-2 to TRBJ2-4; TRBD2 aligns across 7 bases. With V trimmed by 4 bases and J by 1 base, 7 bases remained unmatched. The CDR3 is 16 amino acids. Per germline, CDR1 WSHSY and CDR2 SAAADI.

The chain has TRBV18 and TRBJ2-5; 9 bases match TRBD1. The J call may be faulty, since TRBJ2-7 better matches the DNA end. The CDR3 is made up of 14 amino acids. Per the germline V gene, CDR1 is KGHSH and CDR2 is LQKENI. CDR3 amino acids: CASSLTGTGNEQYF. The CDR3 coding sequence is TGTGCCAGCTCACTAACCGGGACAGGGAACGAGCAGTACTTC.

This clone was recorded once. In the same sample, other DNA sequences code for this CDR3. This chain uses TRBV6-1 with TRBJ1-6; a possible D gene is TRBD1 (5 bases). The CDR3 is 13 residues long. V lost 3 bases to trimming and J lost 13 bases, with 13 bases between them. Germline V gene sequence: CDR1 MNHNS, CDR2 SASEGT. The CDR3 region is CASSDRDGSPLHF. The CDR3 DNA follows: TGTGCCAGCAGTGACAGGGATGGTTCCCCCCTCCACTTT.

The CDR3 bases are TGCGCCAGCAGTCAAGACTGGTTGTGGGACAATGAGCAGTTCTTC. Protein sequence: CASSQDWLWDNEQFF. This chain uses TRBV23-1 with TRBJ2-1, with D unresolved. TRBV23-1 is classed as an ORF, of uncertain function. The CDR3 runs 15 residues. Trimming took off 2 bases at V and 5 bases at J, with 13 bases between the two ends.

This clone was found once. CDR3: CASSGDISGNTIYF. The CDR3 DNA is TGTGCCAGCAGTGGGGACATCTCTGGAAACACCATATATTTT. This chain connects TRBV2 to TRBJ1-3; D possibly corresponds to TRBD1 (6 bases). Germline lookup yields CDR1 SNHLY and CDR2 FYNNEI. The CDR3 loop spans 14 amino acids. V dropped 4 bases and J dropped 0 bases, with 7 bases sitting between them.

The V call is TRBV12-5, the J call TRBJ1-1, with TRBD1 identical over 9 bases. V trimming: 6 bases; J trimming: 2 bases; junction bases outside the gene matches: 4. Germline loops: CDR1 LGHNT, CDR2 FRNRAP. The length of the CDR3 is 14 residues. The CDR3 reads CASGGQGGNTEAFF. CDR3 DNA sequence: TGTGCTAGTGGGGGACAGGGAGGAAACACTGAAGCTTTCTTT.

CDR3 DNA sequence: TGTGCCAGTAGTATTAGTAGGGGAGGTGGAGAGCAGTACTTC. As protein: CASSISRGGGEQYF. The chain combines TRBV19 with TRBJ2-7; D is possibly TRBD2 (6 bases). The germline V and J ends were trimmed by 3 bases and 7 bases, with 16 bases remaining between them. Germline V gives CDR1 LNHDA, CDR2 SQIVND (reference sequence). CDR3 length: 14 residues.

V and J are TRBV5-1 and TRBJ1-2; a possible D gene is TRBD1 (6 bases). V lost 4 bases and J 5 bases, leaving 27 bases between the germline ends. Per germline, CDR1 SGHRS and CDR2 YFSETQ. This CDR3 spans 18 amino acids. CDR3 loop: CASSGDRNRLASTYGYTF. In nucleotides, the CDR3 is TGCGCCAGCAGCGGCGACAGGAACCGGTTGGCCTCCACTTATGGCTACACCTTC.

This clone was seen just once. The genes are TRBV5-8 and TRBJ2-7; TRBD2 is a possible D gene (6 bases). The germline V gene encodes CDR1 SGHTS and CDR2 YDEGEE. This CDR3 spans 13 amino acids. V was pared by 2 bases and J by 2 bases, with 8 bases between. CDR3 in amino acids: CASSFGRAYEQYF. DNA for the CDR3: TGTGCCAGCAGCTTCGGGAGAGCCTACGAGCAGTACTTC. Based on the CDR3 plus reference TRBV5-8 and TRBJ2-7, the full variable domain is EAGVTQSPTHLIKTRGQQATLRCSPISGHTSVYWYQQALGLGLQFLLWYDEGEERNRGNFPPRFSGRQFPNYSSELNVNALELEDSALYLCASSFGRAYEQYFGPGTRLTVT.

V usage is TRBV5-4 and J usage is TRBJ2-2; D ambiguous. The CDR3 runs to 13 residues. The germline gives CDR1 SGHNT, CDR2 YYREEE (reference sequence). The ends were cut back, 0 bases at V and 9 bases at J, with 9 bases in the middle. The chain's CDR3 is CASSLVGRRELFF. CDR3 DNA sequence: TGTGCCAGCAGCTTGGTGGGCCGTCGGGAGCTGTTTTTT.

This clone was found a few times. V and J are TRBV19 and TRBJ1-5; TRBD1 agrees at 8 bases. CDR1 and CDR2 (germline): LNHDA, SQIVND (reference sequence). This CDR3 is 16 amino acids long. Germline trimming cut 4 bases from V and 2 bases from J; bases unmatched to any gene: 7. CDR3 loop: CASSNTGGDGNQPQHF. The CDR3 DNA reads as TGTGCCAGTAGTAACACAGGGGGTGACGGCAATCAGCCCCAGCATTTT.

The chain recombines TRBV7-9 with TRBJ1-6; tentative D call: TRBD1 (6 bases). CDR3 length: 15 residues. Germline V gene lookup returns CDR1 SEHNR and CDR2 FQNEAQ (reference sequence). The V end lost 1 base, the J end lost 7 bases, and 11 bases lay between the germline ends. The CDR3 sequence: CASSLEAGVNSPLHF. CDR3 DNA: TGTGCCAGCAGCTTAGAGGCAGGGGTAAATTCACCCCTCCACTTT.

The J gene is TRBJ2-5, the V gene TRBV5-4; 9 positions agree with TRBD1. The V segment lost 0 bases and the J segment 4 bases; nucleotides outside the gene matches: 7. CDR1 and CDR2 (germline): SGHNT, YYREEE (reference sequence). CDR3 length equals 16 residues. In nucleotides, the CDR3 is TGTGCCAGCAGCTTGGGCGGGACAGGGTTTGGAGAGACCCAGTACTTC. It yields the protein CASSLGGTGFGETQYF.

Note on this clone: Other nucleotide sequences in the sample specify the same CDR3. V gene TRBV9 combines with J gene TRBJ1-1, with TRBD1 identical over 11 bases. The CDR3 has 15 residues. V shed 3 bases and J 4 bases; nucleotides not matched to a gene: 5. Germline V lookup: CDR1 SGDLS, CDR2 YYNGEE. CDR3 region: CASSDLGTGGTEAFF. CDR3 DNA sequence: TGTGCCAGCAGCGACCTAGGGACAGGGGGCACTGAAGCTTTCTTT.

This clone has only one observation. V usage is TRBV4-2 and J usage is TRBJ2-3; D is perhaps TRBD1 (5 bases). Germline assignment: CDR1 LGHNA and CDR2 YNFKEQ. This CDR3 has 16 amino acids. Deletions cut 4 bases from V and 0 bases from J, with 14 bases between. The chain's CDR3 is CASSPVGPGSTDTQYF. The DNA for the CDR3 is TGTGCCAGCAGCCCAGTGGGGCCCGGTAGCACAGATACGCAGTATTTT.

The chain employs TRBV6-6 and TRBJ2-1; TRBD2 matches at 9 bases. V was clipped by 10 bases and J by 3 bases; unmatched bases: 10. This CDR3 has 15 residues. CDR1 and CDR2 from the germline V gene are MNHNY and SVGAGI (reference sequence). The CDR3 is CATLIAGADYNEQFF. In DNA, the CDR3 is TGTGCCACCCTAATAGCGGGGGCGGACTACAATGAGCAGTTCTTC.

The gene calls are TRBV18 and TRBJ2-1, with 10 positions matching TRBD2. The V gene end was trimmed by 3 bases and the J gene end by 9 bases; junction bases not matched to a gene: 8. The CDR3 has 15 residues. CDR1 and CDR2 (germline): KGHSH, LQKENI. The CDR3 DNA reads as TGTGCCAGCTCACCCCCCGGCAGCGGGGGGGTTGAGCAGTTCTTC. Translating gives CASSPPGSGGVEQFF.

V is TRBV6-5 and J is TRBJ1-6; TRBD1 agrees at 8 bases. Trimming removed 6 bases from V and 5 bases from J; junction bases left unmatched: 6. The CDR3 is 15 amino acids. Germline values: CDR1 MNHEY, CDR2 SVGAGI. This CDR3 reads CASSPDRGNNSPLHF. DNA for the CDR3: TGTGCCAGCAGCCCCGACAGGGGAAATAATTCACCCCTCCACTTT.

V gene TRBV5-8 combines with J gene TRBJ2-3, with a possible D match to TRBD2 (5 bases). This CDR3 spans 16 amino acids. V was trimmed by 3 bases and J by 10 bases, leaving 24 bases between them. CDR1 is SGHTS, CDR2 YDEGEE, per germline. This CDR3 is CASSSFKSGPVDSQYF. The DNA of the CDR3 is TGTGCCAGCAGCTCCTTCAAGTCCGGTCCGGTGGACTCGCAGTATTTT.

This sequence joins TRBV5-1 and TRBJ2-1; TRBD2 might be the D (5 bases). The CDR3 length is 15 residues. The V gene's germline CDR1 is SGHRS and CDR2 YFSETQ. The V end lost 4 bases, the J end lost 1 base, and 12 bases lay between the germline ends. The DNA for the CDR3 is TGCGCCAGCAGCGGGGAACTAGTATCCTACAATGAGCAGTTCTTC. Translating gives CASSGELVSYNEQFF.

The rearrangement links TRBV5-1 to TRBJ2-5, with TRBD2 as a possible D gene (6 bases). The CDR3 has 14 amino acids. Germline loops: CDR1 SGHRS, CDR2 YFSETQ. Trimming took off 2 bases at V and 5 bases at J, with 13 bases between the two ends. The CDR3 DNA follows: TGCGCCAGCAGCTTCGGAGGGGACGGTGAGACCCAGTACTTC. Its protein product is CASSFGGDGETQYF. The variable domain in full, completed from reference TRBV5-1 and TRBJ2-5, reads KAGVTQTPRYLIKTRGQQVTLSCSPISGHRSVSWYQQTPGQGLQFLFEYFSETQRNKGNFPGRFSGRQFSNSRSEMNVSTLELGDSALYLCASSFGGDGETQYFGPGTRLLVL.

This clone was detected only a few times. The CDR3, as DNA: TGTGCCAGCAGCGTAGGGGACAGGGATTCACCCCTCCACTTT. Protein sequence: CASSVGDRDSPLHF. The chain carries TRBV9 and TRBJ1-6; 9 nucleotides align to TRBD1. Germline assignment: CDR1 SGDLS and CDR2 YYNGEE. The CDR3 length is 14 residues. Germline trimming cut 0 bases from V and 8 bases from J; bases unmatched to any gene: 0.

The chain employs TRBV2 and TRBJ1-6; no firm D call. The V gene lost 6 bases and the J gene lost 9 bases, with 15 bases spanning the gap. This CDR3 contains 14 residues. From germline, CDR1 is SNHLY and CDR2 FYNNEI. CDR3 in DNA: TGTGCCAGCAGCCCTGCATACTCTGCTTCACCCCTCCACTTT. This gives the protein CASSPAYSASPLHF.

This clone has only one observation. The chain couples TRBV29-1 to TRBJ1-1, with no clear D. Germline values: CDR1 SQVTM, CDR2 ANQGSEA. The CDR3 has 11 residues. Trimming shortened V by 7 bases and J by 1 base, and 7 bases separated the two germline ends. CDR3 in amino acids: CSDFRNTEAFF. CDR3 nucleotide sequence: TGCAGCGACTTTAGGAACACTGAAGCTTTCTTT.

The chain carries TRBV7-6 and TRBJ2-3; D not resolved. Trimming took off 3 bases at V and 6 bases at J, with 4 bases between the two ends. The CDR3 totals 11 residues. Germline CDR1 is SGHVS and CDR2 is FNYEAQ. The CDR3 DNA sequence: TGTGCCAGCAGCTTCCAGGATACGCAGTATTTT. Protein: CASSFQDTQYF.

The chain links TRBV19 to TRBJ2-7; 9 nucleotides line up with TRBD2. This CDR3 comprises 15 residues. V lost 8 bases to trimming and J lost 2 bases; unmatched junction nucleotides: 10. Germline-derived CDR1 and CDR2 are LNHDA and SQIVND (reference sequence). The CDR3 coding sequence is TGTGCCAGTGCCCAGCGGGGGGCAACCACCTACGAGCAGTACTTC. Its protein is CASAQRGATTYEQYF.